This TCR beta chain originates from a study of OX40 agonist ivuxolimab in advanced cancers. Background on the study: The patients received ivuxolimab by intravenous route every 2 weeks at 0.01 to 10 mg/kg.

V lost 2 bases and J lost 7, with 2 bases in between. The CDR3 has 11 residues. The germline V gene has CDR1 SGHVS and CDR2 FQNEAQ. Using immunoSEQ multiplex PCR, the repertoire was profiled, and TCRdb retains in-frame clones only, with some absent. Among under 55,000 clones listed, roughly nine tenths were seen once. Sequenced material: CD4+ or CD8+ T cells sorted from blood, taken in a trial of the OX40 agonist ivuxolimab. The source of this sequence is an adult with an advanced solid tumor such as melanoma, head and neck, liver or kidney cancer. The rearrangement uses TRBV7-8 and TRBJ2-2; no definite D call. The CDR3 region has the DNA TGTGCCAGCAGCTTAAGCGGGGAGCTGTTTTTT. Its protein is CASSLSGELFF.